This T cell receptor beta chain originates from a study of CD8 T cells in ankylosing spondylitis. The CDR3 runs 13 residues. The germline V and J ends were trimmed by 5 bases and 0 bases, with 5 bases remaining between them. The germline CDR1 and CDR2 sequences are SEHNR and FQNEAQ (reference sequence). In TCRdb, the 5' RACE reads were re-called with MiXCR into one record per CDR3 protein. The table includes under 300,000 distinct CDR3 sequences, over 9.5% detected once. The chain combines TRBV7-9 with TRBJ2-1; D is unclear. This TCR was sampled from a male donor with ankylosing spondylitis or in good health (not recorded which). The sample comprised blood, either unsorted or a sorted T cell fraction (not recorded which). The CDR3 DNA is TGTGCCAGCAGCCAAGACTCCTACAATGAGCAGTTCTTC. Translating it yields CASSQDSYNEQFF.